Listed below are T cell receptor beta chains from one sample, sequenced in a study of blood T cell repertoires in COVID-19. TCRdb's table, derived via immunoSEQ multiplex PCR, lists solely in-frame clones and lacks some. Among over 200,000 clones listed, roughly 86% were seen once. The sample consisted of peripheral blood. These receptors all come from a human donor in a cohort sampled during active COVID-19. CDR3s include the opening cysteine and the closing phenylalanine or tryptophan. The D gene is left open where the match is weak. Only some rows state a clone size, as once, few, many or a class for expanded clones.

v_gene	j_gene	abundance	d_gene	CDR3nt	CDR3aa
TRBV25-1	TRBJ1-3	NA	TRBD1	TGTGCCAGCAGTGAGCATACAGGGGCTGGAAACACCATATATTTT	CASSEHTGAGNTIYF
TRBV28	TRBJ2-2	NA	NA	TGTGCCAGCAGTGCCCGCCGGGACTTAGCCTCCGGGGAGCTGTTTTTT	CASSARRDLASGELFF
TRBV18	TRBJ2-5	NA	NA	TGTGCCAGCTCCTGGGGCGTAGAGACCCAGTACTTC	CASSWGVETQYF
TRBV7-2	TRBJ1-2	NA	NA	TGTGCCAGCAGCCCGGTCGGAGCTAGACAGAGAGGCTACACCTTC	CASSPVGARQRGYTF
TRBV3-1/TRBV3-2	TRBJ2-7	once	TRBD1	TGTGCCAGCAGCCCTCCACCGGGACAGTTTTTCGACGAGCAGTACTTC	CASSPPPGQFFDEQYF
TRBV6-5	TRBJ1-1	NA	TRBD1	TGTGCCAGCAGTTACCCAACGACAGGGGGGAACACTGAAGCTTTCTTT	CASSYPTTGGNTEAFF
TRBV10-3	TRBJ1-2	NA	TRBD1	TGTGCCAGCAACTCCGACAGGGGCTATGGCTACACCTTC	CASNSDRGYGYTF
TRBV7-2	TRBJ1-5	NA	NA	TGTGCCAGCAGCTTAGTTCTTGGGCCGCCAGATCAGCCCCAGCATTTT	CASSLVLGPPDQPQHF
TRBV6-5	TRBJ1-2	once	NA	TGTGCCAGCAGTAGGACAGTCGAAAATAACTATGGCTACACCTTC	CASSRTVENNYGYTF
TRBV5-4	TRBJ2-7	NA	NA	TGTGCCAGCAGCGTGGACTCCCCCGGCGAGCAGTACTTC	CASSVDSPGEQYF
TRBV28	TRBJ2-7	NA	TRBD1	TGTGCCAGCGTCCGGGACAGGGGCGGCTACGAGCAGTACTTC	CASVRDRGGYEQYF
TRBV7-2	TRBJ2-7	NA	TRBD1	TGTGCCAGCAGCCGGACAGGCTACGAGCAGTACTTC	CASSRTGYEQYF
TRBV10-3	TRBJ2-1	NA	NA	TGTGCCATCAGTGAGTCGGTGGGTGCAGCGGGTTACAATGAGCAGTTCTTC	CAISESVGAAGYNEQFF
TRBV9	TRBJ2-5	once	TRBD2	TGTGCCAGCAGCGTAGCTCCTAGCGGGGGTGAGACCCAGTACTTC	CASSVAPSGGETQYF
TRBV5-8	TRBJ2-7	NA	TRBD1	TGTGCCAGCTCTAGGGGACAGGGCCATCTCAGCGACTACGAGCAGTACTTC	CASSRGQGHLSDYEQYF
TRBV7-9	TRBJ2-1	NA	TRBD2	TGTGCCAGCAGCTTATGGCTAGCGGGGGCCGATGAGCAGTTCTTC	CASSLWLAGADEQFF
TRBV27	TRBJ2-7	NA	TRBD1	TGTGCCAGCAGTCCGGGACAGGGAAAGAGCAAGCAGTACTTC	CASSPGQGKSKQYF
TRBV30	TRBJ1-3	NA	NA	TGTGCCTCCAGTCCAGGGCCTGGAAACACCATATATTTT	CASSPGPGNTIYF
TRBV19	TRBJ2-7	NA	TRBD1	TGTGCCAGTAGTCCCCCGCAGGGGGCGGGGGAGCAGTACTTC	CASSPPQGAGEQYF
TRBV7-3	TRBJ2-1	NA	TRBD1	TGTGCCAGCAGCTCCGGGACAGGGGCCAATGAGCAGTTCTTC	CASSSGTGANEQFF
TRBV6-2/TRBV6-3	TRBJ2-1	NA	TRBD2	TGTGCCAGCAGTTACTCCTTAGCGGGGCAATCGACGGATGAGCAGTTCTTC	CASSYSLAGQSTDEQFF
TRBV29-1	TRBJ1-1	NA	TRBD1	TGCAGCGTTACCCGAAACAGGGGCCGAACTGAAGCTTTCTTT	CSVTRNRGRTEAFF
TRBV5-1	TRBJ2-1	NA	NA	TGCGCCAGCAGCCCCAGGGGGGTGAACAATGAGCAGTTCTTC	CASSPRGVNNEQFF
TRBV9	TRBJ1-5	NA	TRBD1	TGTGCCAGCAGCGCTACAGGGGGGTTCGATCAGCCCCAGCATTTT	CASSATGGFDQPQHF
TRBV5-5	TRBJ1-1	NA	NA	TGTGCCAGCAGCTTTGTGTTCGGCAGGGGGAACACTGAAGCTTTCTTT	CASSFVFGRGNTEAFF
TRBV5-1	TRBJ2-7	NA	NA	TGCGCCAGCAGCTTGGCTACCTCCTACGAGCAGTACTTC	CASSLATSYEQYF
TRBV6-1	TRBJ1-1	once	NA	TGTGCCAGCAGTGAATATATGAGGAATCATCCTTTCTTT	CASSEYMRNHPFF
TRBV6-2/TRBV6-3	TRBJ1-4	once	NA	TGTGCCAGCAGTTACGACGGGAAGGAAAAACTGTTTTTT	CASSYDGKEKLFF
TRBV6-5	TRBJ1-1	NA	NA	TGTGCCAGCAGTTACTCGACACCCGTCGAATCTGAAGCTTTCTTT	CASSYSTPVESEAFF
TRBV9	TRBJ1-2	NA	NA	TGTGCCAGCAGCGTAGAACCCCCCACAGATCCAGTCTATGGCTACACCTTC	CASSVEPPTDPVYGYTF
TRBV7-2	TRBJ1-2	NA	TRBD1	TGTGCCAGCAGCCCATCCGGGACAGTTAACTATGGCTACACCTTC	CASSPSGTVNYGYTF
TRBV6-4	TRBJ1-1	once	TRBD1	TGTGCCAGCAGTGACGACAGGGAAAACACTGAAGCTTTCTTT	CASSDDRENTEAFF
TRBV7-9	TRBJ2-7	NA	TRBD1	TGTGCCAGCAGCCCCAAGGGACAGGGGGCCTTCGAGCAGTACTTC	CASSPKGQGAFEQYF
TRBV6-5	TRBJ1-5	NA	NA	TGTGCCAGCAGTCCCGGGACAACTAGCAATCAGCCCCAGCATTTT	CASSPGTTSNQPQHF
TRBV28	TRBJ1-1	NA	NA	TGTGCCAGCAGGCTGGGAGGACAATTGAACACTGAAGCTTTCTTT	CASRLGGQLNTEAFF
TRBV7-9	TRBJ1-3	NA	NA	TGTGCCAGCAGCCGTGGAGATGGAAACACCATATATTTT	CASSRGDGNTIYF
TRBV23-1	TRBJ1-1	NA	TRBD1	TGCGCCAGCGGGTACCAGGGGGCAGAGAACACTGAAGCTTTCTTT	CASGYQGAENTEAFF
TRBV5-8	TRBJ1-1	NA	NA	TGTGCCAGCAGCTACCTTCAGGGGATTACTGAAGCTTTCTTT	CASSYLQGITEAFF
TRBV6-2/TRBV6-3	TRBJ1-2	NA	NA	TGTGCCAGCAGTCGGACGGGAAACAACCTCTATGGCTACACCTTC	CASSRTGNNLYGYTF
TRBV28	TRBJ2-7	NA	NA	TGTGCCAGCAAGACAGCTCCCCAACACTACGAGCAGTACTTC	CASKTAPQHYEQYF
TRBV10-3	TRBJ2-1	NA	TRBD2	TGTGCCACGTTTAGCGGGAGCGACGATGAGCAGTTCTTC	CATFSGSDDEQFF
TRBV4-3	TRBJ2-7	NA	TRBD1	TGCGCCAGCAGCCACCTTGTTGAGGGGGCGAACTACGAGCAGTACTTC	CASSHLVEGANYEQYF
TRBV7-2	TRBJ1-3	few	NA	TGTGCCAGCAGCTACAAGGGAGGGGAGAACACCATATATTTT	CASSYKGGENTIYF
TRBV3-1/TRBV3-2	TRBJ2-7	NA	NA	TGTGCCAGCAGCCAAGTGGGCTCCACCTACGAGCAGTACTTC	CASSQVGSTYEQYF
TRBV4-1	TRBJ1-5	NA	NA	TGCGCCAGCAGCCAAGCGGTCCCTCTAGTTACGGCCCAGCATTTT	CASSQAVPLVTAQHF
TRBV28	TRBJ1-5	once	NA	TGTGCCAGCAGTTTTGGCCTTATCCAGCCCCAGCATTTT	CASSFGLIQPQHF